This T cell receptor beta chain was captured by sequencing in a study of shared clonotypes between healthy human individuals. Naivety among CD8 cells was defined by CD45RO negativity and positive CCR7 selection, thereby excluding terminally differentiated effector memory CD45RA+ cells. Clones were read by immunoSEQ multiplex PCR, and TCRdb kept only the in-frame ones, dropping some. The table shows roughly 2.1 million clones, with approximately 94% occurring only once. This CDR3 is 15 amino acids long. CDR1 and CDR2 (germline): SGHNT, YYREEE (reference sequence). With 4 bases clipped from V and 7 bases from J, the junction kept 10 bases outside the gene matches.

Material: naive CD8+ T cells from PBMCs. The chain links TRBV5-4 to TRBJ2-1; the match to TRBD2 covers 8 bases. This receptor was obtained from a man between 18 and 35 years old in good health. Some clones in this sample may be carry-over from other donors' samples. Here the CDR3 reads CASSQGTSTVNEQFF. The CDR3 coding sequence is TGTGCCAGCAGCCAAGGGACTAGTACAGTGAATGAGCAGTTCTTC.